This TCR beta chain was found in a study of blood T cell repertoires in COVID-19. The CDR3 is 14 amino acids. V was clipped by 5 bases and J by 8 bases, with 18 bases between them. Germline V CDR1 and CDR2: MNHEY, SVGEGT. Under the authors' procedure: Amplification with reference gene primers provided the estimates of nucleated cell counts. The method was immunoSEQ multiplex PCR; TCRdb's version includes in-frame clones alone and lacks a portion of them. V, J and clone size are taken as reported in that table, and D and trimming were inferred from the DNA itself. The sample includes approximately 350,000 clones, 75% to 90% seen only once; the top ten take about 5%.

The sequencing sample was made of PBMCs or T cells enriched from blood (not recorded which). V gene TRBV6-2 or TRBV6-3 combines with J gene TRBJ1-1; maybe TRBD1 (6 bases). The TCR was taken from a woman between 45 and 60 years old who had recovered from COVID-19. The CDR3 DNA reads TGTGCCAGCAGTCCGTCGGGGGGGCGCATGGAAGCTTTCTTT. Its protein is CASSPSGGRMEAFF.